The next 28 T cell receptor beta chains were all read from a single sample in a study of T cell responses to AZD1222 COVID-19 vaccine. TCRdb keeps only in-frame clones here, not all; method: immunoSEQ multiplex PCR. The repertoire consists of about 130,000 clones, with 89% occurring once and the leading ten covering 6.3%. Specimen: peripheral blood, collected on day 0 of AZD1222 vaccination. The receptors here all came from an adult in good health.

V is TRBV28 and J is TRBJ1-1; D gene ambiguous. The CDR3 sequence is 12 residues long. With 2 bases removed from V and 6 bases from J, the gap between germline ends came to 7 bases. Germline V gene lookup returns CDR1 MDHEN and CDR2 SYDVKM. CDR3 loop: CASSLKAAEAFF. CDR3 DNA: TGTGCCAGCAGTTTAAAAGCGGCTGAAGCTTTCTTT.

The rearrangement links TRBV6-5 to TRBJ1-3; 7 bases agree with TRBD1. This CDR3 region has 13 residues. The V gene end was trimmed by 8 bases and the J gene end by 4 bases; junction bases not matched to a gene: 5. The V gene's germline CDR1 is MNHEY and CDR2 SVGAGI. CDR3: CASDRVAGNTIYF. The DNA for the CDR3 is TGTGCCAGCGACAGGGTAGCAGGAAACACCATATATTTT.

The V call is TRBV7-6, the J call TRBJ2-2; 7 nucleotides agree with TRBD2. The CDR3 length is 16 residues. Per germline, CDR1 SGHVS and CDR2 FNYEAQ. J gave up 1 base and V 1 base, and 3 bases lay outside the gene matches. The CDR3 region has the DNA TGTGCCAGCAGCTTAGGCCTAGCGGTGAACACCGGGGAGCTGTTTTTT. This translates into CASSLGLAVNTGELFF.

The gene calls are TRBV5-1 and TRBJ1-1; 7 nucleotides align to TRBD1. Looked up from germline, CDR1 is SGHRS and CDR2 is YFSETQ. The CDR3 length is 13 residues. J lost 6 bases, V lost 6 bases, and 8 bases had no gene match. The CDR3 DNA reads TGCGCCAGCACCGGGGACAGTCCCGCTGAAGCTTTCTTT. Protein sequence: CASTGDSPAEAFF.

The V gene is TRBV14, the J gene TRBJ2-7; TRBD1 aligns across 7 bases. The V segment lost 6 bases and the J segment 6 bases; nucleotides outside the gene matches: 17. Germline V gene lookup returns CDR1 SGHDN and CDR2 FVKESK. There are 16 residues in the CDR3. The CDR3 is CASSYGYGTEPPEQYF. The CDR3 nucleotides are TGTGCCAGCAGTTACGGATATGGGACAGAGCCCCCCGAGCAGTACTTC. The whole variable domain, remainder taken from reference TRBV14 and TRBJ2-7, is EAGVTQFPSHSVIEKGQTVTLRCDPISGHDNLYWYRRVMGKEIKFLLHFVKESKQDESGMPNNRFLAERTGGTYSTLKVQPAELEDSGVYFCASSYGYGTEPPEQYFGPGTRLTVT.

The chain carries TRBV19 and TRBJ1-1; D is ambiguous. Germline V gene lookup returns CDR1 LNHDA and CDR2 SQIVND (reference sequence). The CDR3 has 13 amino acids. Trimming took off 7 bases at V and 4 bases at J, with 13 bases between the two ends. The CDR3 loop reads CASTVGWSTEAFF. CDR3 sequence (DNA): TGTGCCAGTACCGTGGGGTGGAGCACTGAAGCTTTCTTT. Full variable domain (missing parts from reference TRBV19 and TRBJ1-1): DGGITQSPKYLFRKEGQNVTLSCEQNLNHDAMYWYRQDPGQGLRLIYYSQIVNDFQKGDIAEGYSVSREKKESFPLTVTSAQKNPTAFYLCASTVGWSTEAFFGQGTRLTVV.

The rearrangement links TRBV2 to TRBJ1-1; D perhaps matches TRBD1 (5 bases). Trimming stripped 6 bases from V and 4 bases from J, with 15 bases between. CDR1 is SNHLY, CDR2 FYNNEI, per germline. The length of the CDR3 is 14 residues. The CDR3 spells CASRIRGVGTEAFF. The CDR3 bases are TGTGCCAGCAGGATACGGGGGGTGGGCACTGAAGCTTTCTTT.

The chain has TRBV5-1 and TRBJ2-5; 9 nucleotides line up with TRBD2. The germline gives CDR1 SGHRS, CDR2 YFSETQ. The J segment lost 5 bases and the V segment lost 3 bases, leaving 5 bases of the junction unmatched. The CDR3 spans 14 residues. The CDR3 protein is CASSSLAGRETQYF. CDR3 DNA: TGCGCCAGCAGCTCACTAGCGGGTAGGGAGACCCAGTACTTC.

For the CDR3, the DNA is TGTGCCATCAGTGAATCGGGCAGCAATCAGCCCCAGCATTTT. Protein product: CAISESGSNQPQHF. This chain uses TRBV10-3 with TRBJ1-5; D gene ambiguous. Germline assignment: CDR1 ENHRY and CDR2 SYGVKD. The CDR3 has 14 amino acids. With 3 bases removed from V and 1 base from J, the gap between germline ends came to 7 bases.

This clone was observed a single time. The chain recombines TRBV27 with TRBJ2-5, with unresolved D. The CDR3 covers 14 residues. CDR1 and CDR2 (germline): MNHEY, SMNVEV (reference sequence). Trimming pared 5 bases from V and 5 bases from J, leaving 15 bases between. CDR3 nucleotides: TGTGCCAGCAGTACGCAAAGGCTGGGTGAGACCCAGTACTTC. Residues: CASSTQRLGETQYF.

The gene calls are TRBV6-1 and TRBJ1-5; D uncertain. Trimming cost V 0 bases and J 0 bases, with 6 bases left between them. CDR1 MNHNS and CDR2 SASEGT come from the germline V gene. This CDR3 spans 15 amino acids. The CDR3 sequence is CASSEAVYSNQPQHF. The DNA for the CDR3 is TGTGCCAGCAGTGAAGCGGTGTATAGCAATCAGCCCCAGCATTTT.

The CDR3 nucleotides are TGTGCCATCAGTGAGCGACTGCTCTCCGGTCAGCCCCAGCATTTT. It translates to CAISERLLSGQPQHF. The chain links TRBV10-3 to TRBJ1-5; D remains unclear. The germline V gene has CDR1 ENHRY and CDR2 SYGVKD. V was clipped by 2 bases and J by 6 bases, with 14 bases between them. The CDR3 contains 15 residues.

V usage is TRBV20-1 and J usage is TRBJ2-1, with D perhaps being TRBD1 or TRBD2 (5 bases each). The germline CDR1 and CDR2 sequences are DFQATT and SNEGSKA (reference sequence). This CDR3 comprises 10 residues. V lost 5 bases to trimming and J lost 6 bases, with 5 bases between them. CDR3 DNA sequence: TGCAGTGCTGGGGGCAATGAGCAGTTCTTC. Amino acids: CSAGGNEQFF.

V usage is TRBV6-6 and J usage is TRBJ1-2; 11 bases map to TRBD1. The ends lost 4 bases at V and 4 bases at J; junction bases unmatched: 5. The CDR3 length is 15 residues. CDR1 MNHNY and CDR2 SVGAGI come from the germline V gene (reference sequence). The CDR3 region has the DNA TGTGCCAGCAGTTTTCCCGGGACAGGGGGCTATGGCTACACCTTC. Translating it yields CASSFPGTGGYGYTF.

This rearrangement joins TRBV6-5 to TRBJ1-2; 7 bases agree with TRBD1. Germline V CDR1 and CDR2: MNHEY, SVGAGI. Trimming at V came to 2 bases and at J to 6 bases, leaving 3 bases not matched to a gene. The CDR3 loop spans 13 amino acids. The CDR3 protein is CASSYKGANGYTF. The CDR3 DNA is TGTGCCAGCAGTTACAAGGGGGCTAATGGCTACACCTTC.

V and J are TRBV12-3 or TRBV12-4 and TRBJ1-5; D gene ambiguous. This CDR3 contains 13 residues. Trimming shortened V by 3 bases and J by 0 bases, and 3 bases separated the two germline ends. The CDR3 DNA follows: TGTGCCAGCAGTTTTAATAGCAATCAGCCCCAGCATTTT. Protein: CASSFNSNQPQHF.

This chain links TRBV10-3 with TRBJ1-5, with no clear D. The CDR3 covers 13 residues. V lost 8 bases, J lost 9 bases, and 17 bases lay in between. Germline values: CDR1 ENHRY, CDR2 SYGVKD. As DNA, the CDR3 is TGTGCCATCTCTGTTGAGGAGAGTCCGCCCCAGCATTTT. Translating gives CAISVEESPPQHF.

The CDR3 loop reads CASSSVRDGEAFF. In nucleotides, the CDR3 is TGTGCCAGCTCCTCGGTCCGGGACGGTGAAGCTTTCTTT. The genes are TRBV18 and TRBJ1-1; weak D call: TRBD1 (5 bases). This CDR3 spans 13 amino acids. Deletions cut 6 bases from V and 7 bases from J, with 15 bases between. From germline, CDR1 is KGHSH and CDR2 LQKENI.

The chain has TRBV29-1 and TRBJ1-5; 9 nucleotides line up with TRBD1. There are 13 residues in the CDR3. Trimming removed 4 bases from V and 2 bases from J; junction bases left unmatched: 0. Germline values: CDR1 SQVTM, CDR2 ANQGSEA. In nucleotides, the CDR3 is TGCAGCGTTGGGACAGGGGGCAATCAGCCCCAGCATTTT. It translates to CSVGTGGNQPQHF.

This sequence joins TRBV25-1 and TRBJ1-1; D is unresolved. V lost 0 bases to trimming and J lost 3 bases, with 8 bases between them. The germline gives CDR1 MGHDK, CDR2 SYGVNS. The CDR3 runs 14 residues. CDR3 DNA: TGTGCCAGCAGTGAATATGGGTCGCACACTGAAGCTTTCTTT. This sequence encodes CASSEYGSHTEAFF. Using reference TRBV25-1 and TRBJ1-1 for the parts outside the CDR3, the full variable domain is EADIYQTPRYLVIGTGKKITLECSQTMGHDKMYWYQQDPGMELHLIHYSYGVNSTEKGDLSSESTVSRIRTEHFPLTLESARPSHTSQYLCASSEYGSHTEAFFGQGTRLTVV.

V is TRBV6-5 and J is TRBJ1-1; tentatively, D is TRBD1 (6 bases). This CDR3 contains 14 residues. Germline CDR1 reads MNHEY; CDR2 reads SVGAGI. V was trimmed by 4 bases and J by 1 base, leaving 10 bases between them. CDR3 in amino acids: CASSSGTPNTEAFF. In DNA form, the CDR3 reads TGTGCCAGCAGTTCCGGGACACCGAACACTGAAGCTTTCTTT.

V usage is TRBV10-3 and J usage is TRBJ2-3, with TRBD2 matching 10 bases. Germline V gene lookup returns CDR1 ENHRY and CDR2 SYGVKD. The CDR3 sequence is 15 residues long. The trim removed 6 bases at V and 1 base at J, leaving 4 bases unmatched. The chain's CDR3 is CAISQLAGGTDTQYF. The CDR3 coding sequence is TGTGCCATCAGCCAGCTAGCGGGGGGCACAGATACGCAGTATTTT.

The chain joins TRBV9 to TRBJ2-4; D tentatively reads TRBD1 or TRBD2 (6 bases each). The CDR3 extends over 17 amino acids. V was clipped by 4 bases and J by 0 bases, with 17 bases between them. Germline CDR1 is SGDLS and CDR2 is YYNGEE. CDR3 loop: CASSPEEGGRAKNIQYF. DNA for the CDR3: TGTGCCAGCAGCCCCGAGGAGGGGGGACGAGCCAAAAACATTCAGTACTTC.

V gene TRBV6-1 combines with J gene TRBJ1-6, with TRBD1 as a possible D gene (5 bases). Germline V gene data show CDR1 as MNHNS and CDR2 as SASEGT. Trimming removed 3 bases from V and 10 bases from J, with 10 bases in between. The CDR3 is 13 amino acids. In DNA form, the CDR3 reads TGTGCCAGCAGTGAGCAGGGATCCTCACCCCTCCACTTT. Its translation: CASSEQGSSPLHF.

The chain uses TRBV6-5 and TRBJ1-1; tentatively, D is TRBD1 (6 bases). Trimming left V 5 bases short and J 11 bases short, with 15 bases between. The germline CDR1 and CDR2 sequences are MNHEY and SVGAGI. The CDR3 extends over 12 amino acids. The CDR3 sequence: CASSKGESMAFF. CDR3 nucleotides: TGTGCCAGCAGTAAGGGGGAGTCGATGGCTTTCTTT.

The CDR3 region is CASGLSRTGNTIYF. The CDR3 DNA reads TGTGCTAGTGGTTTGTCTAGAACTGGAAACACCATATATTTT. The genes are TRBV12-5 and TRBJ1-3; no clear D gene. V gave up 2 bases and J gave up 2 bases, with 7 bases separating them. Germline V lookup: CDR1 LGHNT, CDR2 FRNRAP. The length of the CDR3 is 14 residues.

The CDR3 reads CASSPPGQVLGYTF. CDR3 sequence (DNA): TGTGCCAGCAGCCCCCCGGGACAGGTTCTTGGCTACACCTTC. V gene TRBV9 combines with J gene TRBJ1-2, with TRBD1 matching 8 bases. CDR1 and CDR2 (germline): SGDLS, YYNGEE. The ends lost 4 bases at V and 7 bases at J; junction bases unmatched: 9. The CDR3 length is 14 residues.

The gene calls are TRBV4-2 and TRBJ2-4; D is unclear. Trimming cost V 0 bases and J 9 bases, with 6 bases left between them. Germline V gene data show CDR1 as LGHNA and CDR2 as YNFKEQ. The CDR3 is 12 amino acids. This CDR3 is CASSQDWGIQYF. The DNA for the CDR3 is TGTGCCAGCAGCCAAGACTGGGGCATTCAGTACTTC.